A single sample gave rise to the 19 T cell receptor beta chains below, sequenced in a study of blood T cell repertoires in COVID-19. The method was immunoSEQ multiplex PCR; TCRdb's version includes in-frame clones alone and lacks a portion of them. Of fewer than 500,000 clones listed, 85% to 90% are singletons. Sequencing was done on a sample of peripheral blood. These receptor sequences come from a man aged 18 to 29 with COVID-19, enrolled during active disease.

This chain links TRBV4-1 with TRBJ1-5; 9 bases align to TRBD1. CDR1 MGHRA and CDR2 YSYEKL come from the germline V gene. The V gene end was trimmed by 2 bases and the J gene end by 3 bases; junction bases not matched to a gene: 8. The CDR3 extends over 17 amino acids. CDR3 nucleotide sequence: TGCGCCAGCAGCCAATCCGGGACAGGGTCCTCCAATCAGCCCCAGCATTTT. Amino acids: CASSQSGTGSSNQPQHF.

J is TRBJ2-2 and V is TRBV4-1; tentative D call: TRBD1 (6 bases). V was shortened by 2 bases and J by 6 bases, with 16 bases between the two germline ends. The CDR3 runs to 16 residues. The germline gives CDR1 MGHRA, CDR2 YSYEKL. CDR3 nucleotide sequence: TGCGCCAGCAGCCAAATAGGAACAGGGTCCCCCGGGGAGCTGTTTTTT. The encoded protein is CASSQIGTGSPGELFF.

The chain is built from TRBV11-2 and TRBJ2-5, with 12 nucleotides matching TRBD1. CDR3 length: 15 residues. CDR1 is SGHAT, CDR2 FQNNGV, per germline. J gave up 4 bases and V 5 bases, and 5 bases lay outside the gene matches. The CDR3 nucleotides are TGTGCCAGCAGCGCCGGGACAGGGGGCAGAGAGACCCAGTACTTC. It codes for CASSAGTGGRETQYF.

V is TRBV24-1 and J is TRBJ2-3; D is possibly TRBD2 (7 bases). The CDR3 contains 15 residues. V lost 4 bases and J lost 4, with 14 bases in between. Germline V gene sequence: CDR1 KGHDR, CDR2 SFDVKD. DNA for the CDR3: TGTGCCACCAGTGACCCTGGGGGGGGCGCAGATACGCAGTATTTT. It is translated as CATSDPGGGADTQYF.

The rearrangement joins TRBV19 to TRBJ2-1; 16 positions agree with TRBD2. With 1 base clipped from V and 3 bases from J, the junction kept 12 bases outside the gene matches. This CDR3 contains 21 residues. In germline, CDR1 is LNHDA, CDR2 SQIVND (reference sequence). This CDR3 is CASSIGWGLAGGPGDYNEQFF. As DNA, the CDR3 is TGTGCCAGTAGTATAGGTTGGGGACTAGCGGGAGGGCCGGGGGACTACAATGAGCAGTTCTTC.

This sequence joins TRBV7-8 and TRBJ1-3, with 10 nucleotides matching TRBD1. CDR3 length equals 17 residues. Germline CDR1 and CDR2: SGHVS and FQNEAQ. V shed 5 bases and J 0 bases; nucleotides not matched to a gene: 7. The CDR3 DNA follows: TGTGCCAGCAGCGCAGGGACAGGGGCTTTCTCTGGAAACACCATATATTTT. Protein sequence: CASSAGTGAFSGNTIYF. The whole variable domain, remainder taken from reference TRBV7-8 and TRBJ1-3, is GAGVSQSPRYKVAKRGQDVALRCDPISGHVSLFWYQQALGQGPEFLTYFQNEAQLDKSGLPSDRFFAERPEGSVSTLKIQRTQQEDSAVYLCASSAGTGAFSGNTIYFGEGSWLTVV.

In nucleotides, the CDR3 is TGTGCCAGCAGCTTAGCGGCAGGGTGGGAGACCCAGTACTTC. Translated, it gives CASSLAAGWETQYF. The chain is built from TRBV7-8 and TRBJ2-5, with a possible D match to TRBD1 (5 bases). CDR3 length equals 14 residues. Germline V gene sequence: CDR1 SGHVS, CDR2 FQNEAQ. V gave up 0 bases and J gave up 5 bases, with 10 bases separating them.

This clone was found once. This rearrangement joins TRBV5-1 to TRBJ2-7; tentative D call: TRBD1 (6 bases). Per the germline V gene, CDR1 is SGHRS and CDR2 is YFSETQ. The CDR3 is made up of 14 amino acids. V lost 5 bases and J 1 base, leaving 13 bases between the germline ends. CDR3 DNA: TGCGCCAGCAGTTCGCAGGGGTCGTCCTACGAGCAGTACTTC. Its translation: CASSSQGSSYEQYF.

The J gene is TRBJ1-1, the V gene TRBV3-1 (or the pseudogene TRBV3-2); unclear D gene. The V and J ends lost 2 bases and 3 bases respectively, with 10 bases between them. Per the germline V gene, CDR1 is LGHDT and CDR2 is YNNKEL (reference sequence). The CDR3 is 14 residues long. CDR3 sequence: CASSQSGRDTEAFF. The CDR3 DNA sequence: TGTGCCAGCAGCCAAAGCGGGAGGGACACTGAAGCTTTCTTT.

CDR3: CSALGRGYNEQFF. The CDR3 region has the DNA TGCAGCGCCCTCGGGCGGGGATACAATGAGCAGTTCTTC. V and J are TRBV29-1 and TRBJ2-1, with TRBD2 as a possible D gene (6 bases). V gave up 7 bases and J gave up 4 bases, with 14 bases separating them. The CDR3 totals 13 residues. Germline V gene sequence: CDR1 SQVTM, CDR2 ANQGSEA.

J is TRBJ1-5 and V is TRBV7-9; 8 nucleotides align to TRBD1. Germline-derived CDR1 and CDR2 are SEHNR and FQNEAQ (reference sequence). With 3 bases clipped from V and 7 bases from J, the junction kept 8 bases outside the gene matches. The CDR3 sequence is 15 residues long. CDR3: CASSFGTGGLQPQHF. The DNA of the CDR3 is TGTGCCAGCAGCTTCGGGACAGGTGGTCTCCAGCCCCAGCATTTT.

The rearrangement uses TRBV2 and TRBJ2-1, with 10 nucleotides matching TRBD2. Germline lookup yields CDR1 SNHLY and CDR2 FYNNEI. J gave up 13 bases and V 3 bases, and 6 bases lay outside the gene matches. The CDR3 consists of 13 residues. This CDR3 is CASSDQREGRQFF. The CDR3 coding sequence is TGTGCCAGCAGTGACCAGCGGGAGGGTCGTCAGTTCTTC.

About this clone: This sample includes further DNA sequences coding for the same CDR3. This chain uses TRBV5-1 with TRBJ2-5; 8 nucleotides line up with TRBD1. V dropped 4 bases and J dropped 1; count of bases not matched to a gene: 3. The germline V gene has CDR1 SGHRS and CDR2 YFSETQ. CDR3 size: 14 residues. The CDR3 sequence is CASSPGQVQETQYF. In DNA form, the CDR3 reads TGCGCCAGCAGCCCGGGACAGGTCCAAGAGACCCAGTACTTC.

This clone was detected a few times. V and J are TRBV4-1 and TRBJ2-3, with D possibly being TRBD2 (6 bases). Between the trimmed V and J ends, which lost 4 bases and 3 bases, there was a span of 23 bases. The CDR3 has 18 amino acids. CDR1 and CDR2 (germline): MGHRA, YSYEKL. CDR3 region: CASSRGHGGTFGTDTQYF. In nucleotides, the CDR3 is TGCGCCAGCAGCCGCGGACACGGCGGGACCTTTGGGACAGATACGCAGTATTTT.

The gene calls are TRBV5-4 and TRBJ2-1, with 8 bases matching TRBD2. CDR3 length equals 17 residues. Per the germline V gene, CDR1 is SGHNT and CDR2 is YYREEE (reference sequence). The V gene end was trimmed by 0 bases and the J gene end by 0 bases; junction bases not matched to a gene: 5. The CDR3: CASSLATSGRSYNEQFF. CDR3 DNA: TGTGCCAGCAGCTTGGCTACTAGCGGACGCTCCTACAATGAGCAGTTCTTC. Full variable domain (missing parts from reference TRBV5-4 and TRBJ2-1): ETGVTQSPTHLIKTRGQQVTLRCSSQSGHNTVSWYQQALGQGPQFIFQYYREEENGRGNFPPRFSGLQFPNYSSELNVNALELDDSALYLCASSLATSGRSYNEQFFGPGTRLTVL.

The J gene is TRBJ2-1, the V gene TRBV7-8; 11 bases are a match to TRBD2. The length of the CDR3 is 15 residues. Germline-derived CDR1 and CDR2 are SGHVS and FQNEAQ. The junction had 5 bases not matched to a gene; V was cut back by 5 bases and J by 5 bases. The CDR3 coding sequence is TGTGCCAGCAGCCGATTAGCGGGAGGGAACAATGAGCAGTTCTTC. Its protein is CASSRLAGGNNEQFF.

The chain carries TRBV7-2 and TRBJ1-5; 7 bases agree with TRBD1. Germline V gives CDR1 SGHTA, CDR2 FQGNSA. CDR3 length: 13 residues. Losses at the gene ends were 5 bases for V and 4 bases for J; bases not matched to a gene: 2. The CDR3 reads CASSEQGNQPQHF. The CDR3 DNA reads TGTGCCAGCAGCGAACAGGGGAATCAGCCCCAGCATTTT.

The chain has TRBV7-9 and TRBJ2-5, with 10 bases fitting TRBD2. J was trimmed by 5 bases and V by 4 bases; bases with no gene match: 13. The CDR3 contains 17 residues. Germline V lookup: CDR1 SEHNR, CDR2 FQNEAQ (reference sequence). The CDR3 DNA follows: TGTGCCAGCAGCTCCCAGCGGGAGGGCCCTCGGGGGGAGACCCAGTACTTC. Amino acids: CASSSQREGPRGETQYF.

This clone came up once. This rearrangement joins TRBV9 to TRBJ2-5; the D is unclear. Germline-derived CDR1 and CDR2 are SGDLS and YYNGEE. The CDR3 is 15 amino acids. Trimming pared 1 base from V and 0 bases from J, leaving 10 bases between. CDR3 bases: TGTGCCAGCAGCGTAAGCCTTCTGTACCAAGAGACCCAGTACTTC. Amino acids: CASSVSLLYQETQYF.